This T cell receptor (beta chain) was sequenced during a study of shared clonotypes between healthy human individuals. Profiling relied on immunoSEQ multiplex PCR, and the TCRdb table lists in-frame clones only, not all of them. This table has over a million clones, around 78% appearing once. This TCR derives from a man younger than 35 in good health. Some clones in this sample may be carry-over from other donors' samples. Material for sequencing was memory CD4+ T cells from PBMCs. Subset described: CD45RA-negative fraction.

The CDR3 region has the DNA TGTGCCAGCAGCCCCCTGGGGGCTCAGCCGACGGGGACCCAGTACTTC. Protein: CASSPLGAQPTGTQYF. The chain recombines TRBV9 with TRBJ2-5; possibly TRBD1 for D (6 bases). V was shortened by 4 bases and J by 7 bases, with 23 bases between the two germline ends. Germline V gene lookup returns CDR1 SGDLS and CDR2 YYNGEE. This CDR3 contains 16 residues.